This entry concerns a single T cell receptor (beta chain). Its target is unknown. The sample originates from a study of PD-1 blockade in classical Hodgkin lymphoma. Time point indicated: cycle 4 day 1 (C4D1), after around six weeks of nivolumab. Each and every patient relapsed after autologous stem cell transplantation, and patients got differing brentuximab vedotin exposure. Generated by immunoSEQ multiplex PCR, the TCRdb table keeps only in-frame clones and is missing some. The sample has some 53,000 clones, approximately 86% seen once. Overall study findings and caveats: CD4+ TCR diversity, unlike CD8+, climbed significantly by C4D1.

V lost 5 bases and J lost 5, with 10 bases in between. Germline CDR1 SEHNR, CDR2 FQNEAQ (reference sequence). This CDR3 contains 12 residues. This clonotype was sampled from a human donor with classical Hodgkin lymphoma. This chain uses TRBV7-9 with TRBJ2-7, with a tentative D call TRBD1 (6 bases). The material was peripheral blood mononuclear cells (PBMCs), obtained before the fourth cycle of nivolumab. The CDR3 coding sequence is TGTGCCAGCAGCCCGCACAGGGACGAGCAGTACTTC. This gives the protein CASSPHRDEQYF. Full variable domain (rest looked up from reference TRBV7-9 and TRBJ2-7): DTGVSQNPRHKITKRGQNVTFRCDPISEHNRLYWYRQTLGQGPEFLTYFQNEAQLEKSRLLSDRFSAERPKGSFSTLEIQRTEQGDSAMYLCASSPHRDEQYFGPGTRLTVT.